This record covers a single TCR beta chain. The antigen is undetermined. This record comes from a study of OX40 agonist ivuxolimab in advanced cancers. In the study overall: The dose of intravenous ivuxolimab that patients received every 2 weeks ranged from 0.01 to 10 mg/kg. Participants averaged approximately 65 years of age (range about 23 to 79) and were 75% to 90% male. Prior therapy, whether anti-PD-1, anti-PD-L1 or anti-CTLA-4, was allowed, and about 40% had some.

The repertoire was sequenced with immunoSEQ multiplex PCR; TCRdb's copy has only in-frame clones and lacks some. This sample has more than 40,000 clones, with more than 70% found just once. V lost 1 base, J lost 2 bases, and 2 bases lay in between. CDR1 is MDHEN, CDR2 SYDVKM, per germline. The CDR3 covers 13 residues. Overall study findings and caveats: There was clonal expansion of CD4+ and CD8+ blood T cells by week 6 at 0.1 to 3.0 mg/kg.

Sample: CD4+ or CD8+ T cells sorted from blood, taken in a trial of the OX40 agonist ivuxolimab. The TCR comes from an adult with an advanced solid tumor such as melanoma, head and neck, liver or kidney cancer. V gene TRBV28 combines with J gene TRBJ2-2; no definite D call. The CDR3 sequence: CASSLFNTGELFF. The CDR3 bases are TGTGCCAGCAGTTTATTTAACACCGGGGAGCTGTTTTTT.